The rows below give T cell receptor beta chains drawn from one sample of a study of T cell responses to AZD1222 COVID-19 vaccine. Sequencing was performed with immunoSEQ multiplex PCR; in TCRdb, only in-frame clones are kept and a portion is missing. The sample records some 120,000 clones, about 88% being singletons. Sequences were derived from peripheral blood, sampled 28 days after the second AZD1222 dose. These receptors originate from an adult who received the AZD1222 COVID-19 vaccine. The conserved cysteine and the conserved F or W are not part of the CDR3 here.

CDR3 protein: ASRSGTINYEKLF
V gene: TRBV2

CDR3 protein: ASSQDTGGGDNEQF
V gene: TRBV4-3

CDR3 protein: AWSTGVGYT
V gene: TRBV30

CDR3 protein: SARGLAEAF
V gene: TRBV20-1

CDR3 protein: ASSESGIYEQY
V gene: TRBV10-2

CDR3 protein: SASDSYTEAF
V gene: TRBV20-1

CDR3 protein: ASSQDPIPNNEQF
V gene: TRBV7-6

CDR3 protein: ASSQLTGGTEAF
V gene: TRBV14

CDR3 protein: AISDPSGMNTEAF
V gene: TRBV10-3

CDR3 protein: ASSQKESGTYEQY
V gene: TRBV3-1/TRBV3-2

CDR3 protein: ASSLAGQGAANTEAF
V gene: TRBV5-1

CDR3 protein: ASSLGTNMIYEQY
V gene: TRBV19

CDR3 protein: ATGTGSLYNEQF
V gene: TRBV15

CDR3 protein: ASSFSSGVSNQPQH
V gene: TRBV19

CDR3 protein: ASSAGGSPGYEQY
V gene: TRBV14

CDR3 protein: AWRVGANTEAF
V gene: TRBV30

CDR3 protein: ASSQDLGTGDEKLF
V gene: TRBV4-2

CDR3 protein: SVSQNNEQF
V gene: TRBV20-1

CDR3 protein: ASSSAGGSDTQY
V gene: TRBV5-6

CDR3 protein: ASMRDRQGEAF
V gene: TRBV2

CDR3 protein: ASSPGGETDTQY
V gene: TRBV11-3

CDR3 protein: ASRITGATNEKLF
V gene: TRBV6-5

CDR3 protein: ASSWTGDYGYT
V gene: TRBV5-5

CDR3 protein: ASSSPKSGGEQETQY
V gene: TRBV7-9

CDR3 protein: ASSTGLVLNTEAF
V gene: TRBV5-1

CDR3 protein: ASSYDRSGAYEQY
V gene: TRBV7-2

CDR3 protein: ASKGGSYNQPQH
V gene: TRBV2

CDR3 protein: ASSLRGVEYTEAF
V gene: TRBV5-6

CDR3 protein: ATSRGEGGVGGYT
V gene: TRBV15

CDR3 protein: ASSQGPADYEQY
V gene: TRBV9

CDR3 protein: ASSQVTGPNYGYT
V gene: TRBV14

CDR3 protein: ASSLPTNYGYT
V gene: TRBV7-2

CDR3 protein: ASSLTTQNTEAF
V gene: TRBV18